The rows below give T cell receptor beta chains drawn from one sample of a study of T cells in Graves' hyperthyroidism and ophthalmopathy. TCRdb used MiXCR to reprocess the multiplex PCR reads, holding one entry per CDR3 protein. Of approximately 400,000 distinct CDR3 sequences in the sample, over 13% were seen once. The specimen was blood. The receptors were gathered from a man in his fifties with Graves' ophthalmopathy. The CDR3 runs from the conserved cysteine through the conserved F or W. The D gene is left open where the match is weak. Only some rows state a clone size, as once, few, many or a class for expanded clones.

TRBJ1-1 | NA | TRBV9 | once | TGTGCCAGCAGCGGGGGGGAGAACACTGAAGCTCTCTTT | CASSGGENTEALF
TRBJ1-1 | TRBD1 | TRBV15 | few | TGTGCCACTCGAACTAGGACAGGGAACACTGAAGCTTTCTTT | CATRTRTGNTEAFF
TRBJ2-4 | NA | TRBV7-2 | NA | TGTGCCAGCAGCTCCCAGGGACGGGCCAAAAACATTCAGTACTTC | CASSSQGRAKNIQYF
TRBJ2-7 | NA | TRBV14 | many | TGTGCCAGCAGCCTCCGAGGGGCAGGGAGCTCCTACGAGCAGTACTTC | CASSLRGAGSSYEQYF
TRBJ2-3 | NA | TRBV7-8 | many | TGTGCCAGCATGGTAGCGTCAGATACGCAGTATTTT | CASMVASDTQYF
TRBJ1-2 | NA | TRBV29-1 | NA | TGCAGCGTTGAATCAGGAAGCTATGGCTACACCTTC | CSVESGSYGYTF
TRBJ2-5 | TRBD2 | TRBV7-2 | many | TGTGCCAGCAGCTTAGGTTCCGGGGGGGAACAAGAGACCCAGTACTTC | CASSLGSGGEQETQYF
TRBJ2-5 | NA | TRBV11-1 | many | TGTGCCAGCAGATCGAGACCGGGAGAGACCCAGTACTTC | CASRSRPGETQYF
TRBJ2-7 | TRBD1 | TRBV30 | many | TGTGCCTGGGACAGGGCCTACGAGCAGTACTTC | CAWDRAYEQYF
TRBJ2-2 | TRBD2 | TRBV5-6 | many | TGTGCCAGCAGCTTGGGAGGACTAGCGGGAGTTGGCACCGGGGAGCTGTTTTTT | CASSLGGLAGVGTGELFF
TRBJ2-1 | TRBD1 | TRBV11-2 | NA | TGTGCCAGCAGCTCGCTCCGGGACAGGGGCCTTAATGAGCAGTTCTTC | CASSSLRDRGLNEQFF
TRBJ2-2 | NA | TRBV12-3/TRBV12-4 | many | TGTGCCAGCAGCCTCGGACAGATGAACACCGGGGAGCTGTTTTTT | CASSLGQMNTGELFF
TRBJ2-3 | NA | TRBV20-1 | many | TGCAGTGTCCCGGGACCCTCCACAGATACGCAGTATTTT | CSVPGPSTDTQYF
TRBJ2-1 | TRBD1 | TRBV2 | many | TGTGCCAGCACCTCTACTCCGGGACAGGGGGCCTACAATGAGCAGTTCTTC | CASTSTPGQGAYNEQFF
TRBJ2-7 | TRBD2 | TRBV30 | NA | TGTGCCTGGAGGCCGGGACTAGCGGGAGACGAGCAGTACTTC | CAWRPGLAGDEQYF
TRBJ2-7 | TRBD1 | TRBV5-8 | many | TGTGCCAGCAGCCTCCGGGACAGGGCCGTCTACGAGCAGTACTTC | CASSLRDRAVYEQYF
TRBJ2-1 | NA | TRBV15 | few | TGTGCCACCAGCGTGAGCTCCTACAATGAGCAGTTCTTC | CATSVSSYNEQFF
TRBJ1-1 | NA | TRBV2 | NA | TGTGCCAGCACCTTACAGGAGAACACTGAAGCTTTCTTT | CASTLQENTEAFF
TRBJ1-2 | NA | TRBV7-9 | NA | TGTGCCAGCAGTACCACACAGGTCTCTGGCTACACCTTC | CASSTTQVSGYTF
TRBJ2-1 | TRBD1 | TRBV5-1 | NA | TGCGCCAGCAGCTTGGAGGACAGGAGCTCCTACAATGAGCAGTTCTTC | CASSLEDRSSYNEQFF
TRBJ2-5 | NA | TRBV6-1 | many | TGTGCCAGCAGTATGACTGAGCCCTATCGGAACCCTGAGGAGACCCAGTACTTC | CASSMTEPYRNPEETQYF
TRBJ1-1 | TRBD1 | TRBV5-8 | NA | TGTGCCAGCAGCCTGGACAGGTGGACTGAAGCTTTCTTT | CASSLDRWTEAFF
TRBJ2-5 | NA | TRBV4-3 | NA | TGCGCCAGCAGCCAAGGAGGAGGTCGGCTAAAAGAGACCCAGTACTTC | CASSQGGGRLKETQYF
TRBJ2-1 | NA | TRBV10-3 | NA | TGTGCCATCAGTGGGGGTAAGGCGCGAACCGACAATGAGCAGTTCTTC | CAISGGKARTDNEQFF
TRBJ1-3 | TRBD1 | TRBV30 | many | TGTGCCTGGTCAAAGGGGGACAGAGCGGGAAACACCATATATTTT | CAWSKGDRAGNTIYF
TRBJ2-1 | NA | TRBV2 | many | TGTGCCAGCAGTGAAGGGGAGAACTCCTACAATGAGCAGTTCTTC | CASSEGENSYNEQFF
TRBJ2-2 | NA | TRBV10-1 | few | TGCGCCAGCGGAGGTTTATCTGGCGCCGGGGAGCTGTTTTTT | CASGGLSGAGELFF
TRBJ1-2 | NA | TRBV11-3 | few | TGTGCCAGCAGCGGGGACACGACTAACTATGGCTACACCTTC | CASSGDTTNYGYTF
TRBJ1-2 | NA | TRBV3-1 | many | TGTGCCAGCAGCCGACTTGGGGGCTACACCTTC | CASSRLGGYTF
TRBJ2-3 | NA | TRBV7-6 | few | TGTGCCAGCAGCGAAGCAAACACAGATACGCAGTATTTT | CASSEANTDTQYF
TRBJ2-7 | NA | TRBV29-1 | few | TGCAGCGTACTAAGTAGCTCCTACGAGCAGTACTTC | CSVLSSSYEQYF
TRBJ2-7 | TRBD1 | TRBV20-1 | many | TGCAGTGCTGACGGACAGGGCGACTACGAGCAGTACTTC | CSADGQGDYEQYF
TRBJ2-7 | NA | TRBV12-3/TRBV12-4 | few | TGTGCCAGCAGTTTGGGGCCCCATCTTAGTGAGCAGTACTTC | CASSLGPHLSEQYF
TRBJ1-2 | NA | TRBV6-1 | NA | TGTGCCAGCAGTGAAGGGGACGGCTACTATGGCTACACCTTC | CASSEGDGYYGYTF
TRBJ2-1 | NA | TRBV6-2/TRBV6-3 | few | TGTGCCAGCAGGAATAACAGGGACCCCTACAATGAGCAGTTCTTC | CASRNNRDPYNEQFF
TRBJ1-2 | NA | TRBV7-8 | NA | TGTGCCAGCGGCTTAGGGTCCTCTGCAGCCACCTATGGCTACACCTTC | CASGLGSSAATYGYTF
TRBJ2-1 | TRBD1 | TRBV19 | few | TGTGCCAGTAGTGTGAGGACAGGAGTTTTGGGCAATGAGCAGTTCTTC | CASSVRTGVLGNEQFF
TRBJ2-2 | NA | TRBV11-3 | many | TGTGCCAGCAGTCCCCGAGTAGCGAACACCGGGGAGCTGTTTTTT | CASSPRVANTGELFF
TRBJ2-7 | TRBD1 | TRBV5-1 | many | TGCGCCAGCAGCTTGGATGCAGGGGGCAGGTACGAGCAGTACTTC | CASSLDAGGRYEQYF
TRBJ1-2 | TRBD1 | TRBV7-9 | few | TGTGCCAGCCCAGGGGGAGACAACTATGGCTACACCTTC | CASPGGDNYGYTF
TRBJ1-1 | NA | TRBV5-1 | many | TGCGCCAGCAGCTTCACGAGGGCGAACACTGAAGCTTTCTTT | CASSFTRANTEAFF
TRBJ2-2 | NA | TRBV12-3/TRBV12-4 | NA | TGTGCCAACAGTTTTTCGGGATATCGCGGGGAGCTGTTTTTT | CANSFSGYRGELFF
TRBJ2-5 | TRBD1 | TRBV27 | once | TGTGCCGACAGGGGGCCCCAAGAGACCCAGTACTTC | CADRGPQETQYF
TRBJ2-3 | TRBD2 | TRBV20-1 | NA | TGCAGTGCTGGGGCGTTGGCGGGAGCTTTGGATACGCAGTATTTT | CSAGALAGALDTQYF
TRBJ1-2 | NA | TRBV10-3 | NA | TGTGCCATCAGTACGACAGAAAACTATGGCTACACCTTC | CAISTTENYGYTF
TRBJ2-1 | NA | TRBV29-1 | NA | TGCAGCGTTGCGGATCCGAATGAGCAGTTCTTC | CSVADPNEQFF
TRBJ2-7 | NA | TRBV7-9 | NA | TGTGCCAGCAGCTTAGGTCCCCCGGAGTTGGGCTACGAGCAGTACTTC | CASSLGPPELGYEQYF
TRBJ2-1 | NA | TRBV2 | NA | TGTGCCAGCAGTTACCGCGGGGTGGGGTATGAGCAGTTCTTC | CASSYRGVGYEQFF
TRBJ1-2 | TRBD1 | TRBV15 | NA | TGTGCCACCAGCGATGACAGGGGGCTTGGCTACACCTTC | CATSDDRGLGYTF